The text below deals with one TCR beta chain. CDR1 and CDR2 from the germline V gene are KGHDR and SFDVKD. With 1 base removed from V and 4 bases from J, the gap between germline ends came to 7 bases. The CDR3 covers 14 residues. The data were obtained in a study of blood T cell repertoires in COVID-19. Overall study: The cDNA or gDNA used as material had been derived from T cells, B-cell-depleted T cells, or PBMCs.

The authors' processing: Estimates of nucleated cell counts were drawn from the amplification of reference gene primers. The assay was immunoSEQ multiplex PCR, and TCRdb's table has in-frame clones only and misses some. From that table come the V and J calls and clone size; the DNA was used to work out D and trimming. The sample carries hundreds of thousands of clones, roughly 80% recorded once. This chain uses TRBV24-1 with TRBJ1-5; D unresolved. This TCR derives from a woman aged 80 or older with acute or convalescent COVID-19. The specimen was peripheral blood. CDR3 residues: CATSDLGGNQPQHF. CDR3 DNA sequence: TGTGCCACCAGTGATTTAGGAGGAAATCAGCCCCAGCATTTT.